By share of the sample, the clone carrying this TCR beta chain is medium-sized. The antigen remains undetermined. This specimen comes from a study of metastatic and nonmetastatic thyroid tumors. Study-level background: Repertoire comparison spanned blood and tumor or nodule tissue of malignant and benign thyroid patients.

All patients were treatment-naive before thyroid surgery. Under the authors' procedure: Across clinicopathological groups, CDR3 differences served as the basis for building a distant-metastasis classifier for papillary thyroid cancer. TCRdb recomputed clones from the PCR reads via MiXCR. Here the V and J calls rest on TCRdb's processing, not on the authors' analysis. The data contain fewer than 12,000 clones, roughly 26% of them singletons. General study points: Patients with malignant thyroid tumors reportedly had significantly higher TCR beta diversity than those with benign nodules, in blood and tumor.

The CDR3 runs 12 residues. V lost 4 bases and J lost 9, with 10 bases in between. CDR1 is WNHNN, CDR2 SYGVQD, per germline (reference sequence). The chain links TRBV10-1 to TRBJ2-1; D uncertain. This sequence was found in a female donor with papillary thyroid cancer or a benign thyroid nodule (not recorded which). Some clones in this sample may be carry-over from other donors' samples. The specimen sequenced was tumor tissue. CDR3 sequence (DNA): TGCGCCAGCAGTGTATCGCTCAGTGAGCAGTTCTTC. This translates into CASSVSLSEQFF.